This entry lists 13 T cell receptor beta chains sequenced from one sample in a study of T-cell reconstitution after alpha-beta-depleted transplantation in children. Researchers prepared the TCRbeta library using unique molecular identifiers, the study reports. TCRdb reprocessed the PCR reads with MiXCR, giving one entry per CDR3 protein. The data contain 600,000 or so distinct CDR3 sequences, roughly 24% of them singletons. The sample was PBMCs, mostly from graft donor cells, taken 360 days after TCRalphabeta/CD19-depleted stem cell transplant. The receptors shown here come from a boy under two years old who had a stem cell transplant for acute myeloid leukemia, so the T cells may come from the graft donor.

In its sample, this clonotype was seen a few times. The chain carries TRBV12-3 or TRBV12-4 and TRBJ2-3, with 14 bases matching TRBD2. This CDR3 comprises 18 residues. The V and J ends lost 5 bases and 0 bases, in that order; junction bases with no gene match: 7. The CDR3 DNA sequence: TGTGCCAGCAGTCGCCCCGGACTAGCGGGGGGCAGCACAGATACGCAGTATTTT. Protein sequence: CASSRPGLAGGSTDTQYF.

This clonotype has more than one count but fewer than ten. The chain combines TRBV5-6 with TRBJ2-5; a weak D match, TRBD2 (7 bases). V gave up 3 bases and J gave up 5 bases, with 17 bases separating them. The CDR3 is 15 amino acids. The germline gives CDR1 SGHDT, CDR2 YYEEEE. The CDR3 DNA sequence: TGTGCCAGCAGCTACGGAGGGGGGGGGCCGGAGACCCAGTACTTC. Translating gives CASSYGGGGPETQYF.

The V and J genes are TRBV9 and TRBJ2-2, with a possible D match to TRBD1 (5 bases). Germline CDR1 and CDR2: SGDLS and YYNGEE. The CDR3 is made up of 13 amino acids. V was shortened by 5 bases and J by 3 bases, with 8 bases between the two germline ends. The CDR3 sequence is CASRAGYTGELFF. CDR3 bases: TGTGCCAGCAGGGCAGGGTACACCGGGGAGCTGTTTTTT. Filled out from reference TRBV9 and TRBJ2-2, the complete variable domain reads DSGVTQTPKHLITATGQRVTLRCSPRSGDLSVYWYQQSLDQGLQFLIQYYNGEERAKGNILERFSAQQFPDLHSELNLSSLELGDSALYFCASRAGYTGELFFGEGSRLTVL.

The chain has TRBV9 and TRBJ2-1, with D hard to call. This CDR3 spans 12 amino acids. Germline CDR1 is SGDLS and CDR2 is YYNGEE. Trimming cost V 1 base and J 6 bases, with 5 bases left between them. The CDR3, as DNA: TGTGCCAGCAGCGTAAGCTCCAATGAGCAGTTCTTC. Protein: CASSVSSNEQFF.

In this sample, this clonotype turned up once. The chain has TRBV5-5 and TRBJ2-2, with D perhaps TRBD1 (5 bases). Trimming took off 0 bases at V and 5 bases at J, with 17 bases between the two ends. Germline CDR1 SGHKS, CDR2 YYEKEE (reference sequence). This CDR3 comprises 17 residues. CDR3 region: CASSLALQARFTGELFF. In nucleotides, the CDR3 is TGTGCCAGCAGCTTGGCTTTACAGGCTCGATTTACCGGGGAGCTGTTTTTT.

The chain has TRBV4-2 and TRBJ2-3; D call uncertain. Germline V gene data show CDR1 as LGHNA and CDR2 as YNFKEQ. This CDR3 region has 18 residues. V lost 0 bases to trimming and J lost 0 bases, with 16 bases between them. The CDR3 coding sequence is TGTGCCAGCAGCCAAGATCGGTCTGGGAAGCGTAGCACAGATACGCAGTATTTT. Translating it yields CASSQDRSGKRSTDTQYF.

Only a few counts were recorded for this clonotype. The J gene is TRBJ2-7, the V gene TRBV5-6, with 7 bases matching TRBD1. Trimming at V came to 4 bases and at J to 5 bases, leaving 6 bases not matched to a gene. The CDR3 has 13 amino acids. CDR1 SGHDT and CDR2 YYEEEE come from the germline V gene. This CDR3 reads CASSQQGRNEQYV. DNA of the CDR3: TGTGCCAGCAGCCAACAGGGGCGGAACGAGCAGTACGTC.

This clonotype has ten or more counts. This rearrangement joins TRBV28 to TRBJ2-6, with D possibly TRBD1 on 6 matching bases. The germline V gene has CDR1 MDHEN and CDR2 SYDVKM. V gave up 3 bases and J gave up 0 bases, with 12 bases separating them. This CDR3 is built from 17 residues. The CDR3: CASSLGTRNSGANVLTF. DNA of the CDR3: TGTGCCAGCAGTTTGGGGACAAGAAACTCTGGGGCCAACGTCCTGACTTTC.

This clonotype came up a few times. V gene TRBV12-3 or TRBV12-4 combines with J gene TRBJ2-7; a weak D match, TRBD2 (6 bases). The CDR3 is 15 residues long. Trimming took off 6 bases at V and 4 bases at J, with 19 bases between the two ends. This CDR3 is CASSPQEGTLYEQYF. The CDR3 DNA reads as TGTGCCAGCAGCCCACAGGAGGGGACCCTATACGAGCAGTACTTC.

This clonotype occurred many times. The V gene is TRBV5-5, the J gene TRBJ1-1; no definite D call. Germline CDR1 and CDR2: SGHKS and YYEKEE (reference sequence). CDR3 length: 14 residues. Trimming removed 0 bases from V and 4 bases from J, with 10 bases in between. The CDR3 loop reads CASSLVGVSTEAFF. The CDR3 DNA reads TGTGCCAGCAGCTTGGTTGGGGTCTCCACTGAAGCTTTCTTT.

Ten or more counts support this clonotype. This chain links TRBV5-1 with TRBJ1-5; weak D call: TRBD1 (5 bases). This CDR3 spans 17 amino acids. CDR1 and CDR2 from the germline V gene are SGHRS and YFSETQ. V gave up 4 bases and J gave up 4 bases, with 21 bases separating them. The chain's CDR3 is CASSLIDSSPPNQPQHF. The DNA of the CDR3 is TGCGCCAGCAGCCTGATCGACAGCTCCCCACCAAATCAGCCCCAGCATTTT.

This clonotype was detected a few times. CDR3 DNA: TGTGCCAGCAGTAACAGATATGGCTACACCTTC. Its protein product is CASSNRYGYTF. The rearrangement joins TRBV12-3 or TRBV12-4 to TRBJ1-2; no clear D gene. There are 11 residues in the CDR3. V gave up 5 bases and J gave up 5 bases, with 6 bases separating them.

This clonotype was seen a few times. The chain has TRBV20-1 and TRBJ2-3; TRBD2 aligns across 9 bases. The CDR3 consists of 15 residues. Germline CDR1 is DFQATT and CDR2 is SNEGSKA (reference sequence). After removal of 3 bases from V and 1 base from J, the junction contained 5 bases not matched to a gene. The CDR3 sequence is CSASWTSAGTDTQYF. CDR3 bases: TGCAGTGCTAGCTGGACTAGCGCGGGCACAGATACGCAGTATTTT.